Listed below are T cell receptor beta chains from one sample, sequenced in a study of Ad26.COV2.S vaccination and SARS-CoV-2 variants. Sequencing used immunoSEQ multiplex PCR; TCRdb keeps in-frame clones, though not all of them. The sample records under 250,000 clones, around nine tenths being singletons. The input for sequencing was peripheral blood, taken in a trial of Ad26.COV2.S vaccine versus placebo. The receptors originated from a person between 18 and 65 years old who received the Ad26.COV2.S COVID-19 vaccine or a placebo. The CDR3 runs from the conserved cysteine through the conserved F or W. The D gene is left open where the match is weak. The size of a clone is reported for some rows only, either as once, few or many, or as a class for expanded clones.

clone_size	j_call	v_call	d_call	cdr3_nt	cdr3_aa
NA	TRBJ2-5	TRBV5-4	NA	TGTGCCAGCAGCTTGCCAGGGCGAGAGACCCAGTACTTC	CASSLPGRETQYF
NA	TRBJ1-2	TRBV6-5	NA	TGTGCCAGCAGTTACTCCGACCCTGGTTATGGCTACACCTTC	CASSYSDPGYGYTF
NA	TRBJ2-1	TRBV18	TRBD2	TGTGCCAGCTCAGAGACTAGCGTGTACAATGAGCAGTTCTTC	CASSETSVYNEQFF
NA	TRBJ2-2	TRBV5-3	NA	TGTGCCAGAAGCTGTAACGGGGAGCTGTTTTTT	CARSCNGELFF
NA	TRBJ2-7	TRBV19	NA	TGTGCCAGTAGTATAGATTTTGACGGCTACGAGCAGTACTTC	CASSIDFDGYEQYF
NA	TRBJ1-2	TRBV4-2	NA	TGTGCCAGCAGCCAAGATTACGGCGGGAACTATGGCTACACCTTC	CASSQDYGGNYGYTF
once	TRBJ2-1	TRBV30	TRBD2	TGTGCCTGGACTAGCGGATTACACGTCAATGAGCAGTTCTTC	CAWTSGLHVNEQFF
few	TRBJ2-2	TRBV27	NA	TGTGCCAGCAGTCTCAAATTGGACAGGAACACCGGGGAGCTGTTTTTT	CASSLKLDRNTGELFF
few	TRBJ1-6	TRBV5-1	TRBD1	TGCGCCAGCAGCTCTGGGACAGCCGGTTATTCACCCCTCCACTTT	CASSSGTAGYSPLHF
NA	TRBJ1-1	TRBV5-5	NA	TGTGCCAGCAGCTTGGACAGGGCCCCGGGAGCTTTCTTT	CASSLDRAPGAFF
NA	TRBJ1-5	TRBV19	NA	TGTGCCAGTAGTAATGGGGGGGGAAATCAGCCCCAGCATTTT	CASSNGGGNQPQHF
NA	TRBJ2-7	TRBV6-2/TRBV6-3	NA	TGTGCCAGCAGTCGCACTAGAGGCCCCTACGAGCAGTACTTC	CASSRTRGPYEQYF